Presented here are 28 T cell receptor beta chains from one specimen sequenced in a study of blood T cells in healthy people across ages. Alongside a J-beta primer mix, a sample-barcoded 5' primer served in a second PCR lasting about 6 to 12 cycles. TCRdb independently ran MiXCR on the 5' RACE reads; one entry per CDR3 protein. Of roughly 800,000 distinct CDR3 sequences in the sample, under 40% were seen once. Sequenced: blood. These receptors originate from a man younger than 35 in good health.

This clonotype was counted a few times. This chain uses TRBV25-1 with TRBJ2-3; TRBD2 agrees at 11 bases. In germline, CDR1 is MGHDK, CDR2 SYGVNS. J gave up 7 bases and V 6 bases, and 9 bases lay outside the gene matches. This CDR3 is 15 amino acids long. The CDR3 DNA reads as TGTGCCAGCAGAGAGACTAGCGGGGAGGTTTATACGCAGTATTTT. This encodes CASRETSGEVYTQYF.

The chain uses TRBV6-5 and TRBJ2-5; the D gene is possibly TRBD2 (5 bases). V was clipped by 2 bases and J by 5 bases, with 15 bases between them. Looked up from germline, CDR1 is MNHEY and CDR2 is SVGAGI. This CDR3 is 15 amino acids long. CDR3 coding DNA: TGTGCCAGCAGTTACGGCGTCGGGGTGGGGGAGACCCAGTACTTC. The encoded protein is CASSYGVGVGETQYF.

This sequence joins TRBV25-1 and TRBJ2-1; a possible D gene is TRBD1 (6 bases). Gene TRBJ2-7 matches the end of the DNA better, so the J call may be wrong. The germline CDR1 and CDR2 sequences are MGHDK and SYGVNS. This CDR3 has 17 residues. In DNA, the CDR3 is TGTGCCAGCAGTGATGAGGCCGGGACACCTTCCTACAATGAGCAGTACTTC. It codes for CASSDEAGTPSYNEQYF.

The J gene is TRBJ2-1, the V gene TRBV7-2, with 11 bases lining up with TRBD1. CDR1 and CDR2 (germline): SGHTA, FQGNSA. Trimming removed 1 base from V and 6 bases from J; junction bases left unmatched: 2. The CDR3 spans 15 residues. As DNA, the CDR3 is TGTGCCAGCAGCTTAGTGGGGACAGGGGGCAATGAGCAGTTCTTC. As protein: CASSLVGTGGNEQFF.

This sequence joins TRBV4-3 and TRBJ2-7; tentatively, D is TRBD1 (5 bases). Germline V CDR1 and CDR2: LGHNA, YSLEER. V lost 3 bases and J lost 6, with 12 bases in between. There are 13 residues in the CDR3. The CDR3 coding sequence is TGCGCCAGCAGCCACTCACAGGCCCCCGAGCAGTACTTC. The encoded protein is CASSHSQAPEQYF.

The rearrangement joins TRBV11-1 to TRBJ2-3; D might be TRBD1 or TRBD2, each matching 6 bases. The CDR3 extends over 15 amino acids. Trimming took 2 bases from V and 4 from J, leaving 13 bases between them. Looked up from germline, CDR1 is SGHAT and CDR2 is FQDESV (reference sequence). CDR3 sequence: CASSLLARGADTQYF. CDR3 bases: TGTGCCAGCAGCTTACTAGCAAGGGGGGCAGATACGCAGTATTTT.

This rearrangement joins TRBV7-8 to TRBJ2-5; TRBD2 agrees at 7 bases. The assigned J gene may be wrong: the sequence end matches TRBJ2-7 better. Looked up from germline, CDR1 is SGHVS and CDR2 is FQNEAQ. There are 14 residues in the CDR3. The CDR3 region is CASSLLGGGYEQYF. The CDR3 DNA is TGTGCCAGCAGCTTACTTGGGGGGGGATACGAGCAGTACTTC.

The rearrangement links TRBV6-5 to TRBJ1-6; D unclear. This CDR3 region has 14 residues. Trimming removed 7 bases from V and 5 bases from J, with 12 bases in between. CDR1 is MNHEY and CDR2 is SVGAGI in the germline V gene. The CDR3 sequence: CASKTTGDNSPLHF. DNA of the CDR3: TGTGCCAGCAAAACAACCGGTGATAATTCACCCCTCCACTTT.

This chain links TRBV20-1 with TRBJ2-3, with D perhaps matching TRBD2 (5 bases). This CDR3 contains 15 residues. Deletions cut 3 bases from V and 2 bases from J, with 15 bases between. Germline lookup yields CDR1 DFQATT and CDR2 SNEGSKA (reference sequence). The CDR3 region is CSASRGFAFTDTQYF. The CDR3 nucleotides are TGCAGTGCTAGCCGGGGATTTGCTTTCACAGATACGCAGTATTTT.

The chain employs TRBV12-3 or TRBV12-4 and TRBJ1-1; a possible D gene is TRBD1 (6 bases). CDR3 length: 15 residues. The ends were cut back, 1 base at V and 3 bases at J, with 12 bases in the middle. The CDR3 region is CASSLGGGKYTEAFF. CDR3 in DNA: TGTGCCAGCAGTTTAGGAGGGGGAAAATACACTGAAGCTTTCTTT.

The rearrangement links TRBV10-3 to TRBJ2-2; the match to TRBD1 covers 7 bases. The V gene's germline CDR1 is ENHRY and CDR2 SYGVKD. V lost 6 bases to trimming and J lost 0 bases; unmatched junction nucleotides: 4. There are 15 residues in the CDR3. The CDR3 DNA reads as TGTGCCATCAGGCGACAGGGAGCGAACACCGGGGAGCTGTTTTTT. This sequence encodes CAIRRQGANTGELFF.

The chain is built from TRBV7-2 and TRBJ2-7; weak D call: TRBD1 (5 bases). From germline, CDR1 is SGHTA and CDR2 FQGNSA. The CDR3 runs to 13 residues. V gave up 3 bases and J gave up 5 bases, with 11 bases separating them. The CDR3 loop reads CASSFRVWDEQYF. In nucleotides, the CDR3 is TGTGCCAGCAGCTTCAGGGTTTGGGACGAGCAGTACTTC.

The chain is built from TRBV14 and TRBJ1-1, with D hard to call. The CDR3 runs 12 residues. Germline CDR1 is SGHDN and CDR2 is FVKESK. The V gene lost 0 bases and the J gene lost 11 bases, with 10 bases spanning the gap. The CDR3 sequence: CASSQDESRAFF. CDR3 DNA sequence: TGTGCCAGCAGCCAAGATGAGAGTCGGGCTTTCTTT.

V usage is TRBV4-2 and J usage is TRBJ2-3; TRBD1 aligns across 10 bases. J gave up 6 bases and V 4 bases, and 13 bases lay outside the gene matches. This CDR3 region has 17 residues. Germline V CDR1 and CDR2: LGHNA, YNFKEQ. The CDR3 DNA is TGTGCCAGCAGCCCCAGCGGGCGACAGGGGGCTTCCGATACGCAGTATTTT. Translating it yields CASSPSGRQGASDTQYF.

This clonotype was seen only a few times. The chain couples TRBV3-1 to TRBJ2-1, with D tentatively TRBD2 (7 bases). This CDR3 is 15 amino acids long. CDR1 is LGHDT and CDR2 is YNNKEL in the germline V gene (reference sequence). V lost 4 bases, J lost 7 bases, and 17 bases lay in between. This CDR3 is CASSPVGGGANEQFF. In DNA, the CDR3 is TGTGCCAGCAGCCCAGTGGGAGGGGGGGCGAATGAGCAGTTCTTC.

Regarding this clonotype: Its ends do not fully match the called genes, so a read error is possible. The J gene is TRBJ2-7, the V gene TRBV10-3; either TRBD1 or TRBD2 may supply D (5 bases each). The CDR3 is made up of 15 amino acids. Germline V gene lookup returns CDR1 ENHRY and CDR2 SYGVKD. CDR3 region: CAVSAGTSTYNEQYF. CDR3 coding DNA: TGTGCCGTCAGCGCCGGGACGTCGACCTACAATGAGCAGTACTTC.

The chain links TRBV7-2 to TRBJ2-3; 8 bases are shared with TRBD1. The germline V gene has CDR1 SGHTA and CDR2 FQGNSA. The length of the CDR3 is 17 residues. J was trimmed by 4 bases and V by 0 bases; bases with no gene match: 9. CDR3 in DNA: TGTGCCAGCAGCTTAGCCACAGGGGGTTTTTCGGCAGATACGCAGTATTTT. Translation: CASSLATGGFSADTQYF.

Details on this clonotype: A much larger clone is a single base away; this may be a read error. The chain joins TRBV7-2 to TRBJ2-1, with D tentatively TRBD1 or TRBD2 (7 bases each). The CDR3 consists of 15 residues. V lost 6 bases to trimming and J lost 0 bases, with 12 bases between them. Germline CDR1 SGHTA, CDR2 FQGNSA. CDR3 sequence: CASSDREGSYNEQFF. DNA of the CDR3: TGTGCCAGCAGTGACAGGGAGGGCTCCTACAATGAGCAGTTCTTC.

The chain couples TRBV6-2 or TRBV6-3 to TRBJ2-7; 7 bases align to TRBD2. Germline CDR1 and CDR2: MNHEY and SVGEGT. After removal of 7 bases from V and 4 bases from J, the junction contained 10 bases not matched to a gene. The CDR3 is made up of 14 amino acids. CDR3 nucleotides: TGTGCCAGCACCGACCGACGGGGGGAGTACGAGCAGTACTTC. Translating gives CASTDRRGEYEQYF.

This clonotype was counted at least ten times. The gene calls are TRBV12-3 or TRBV12-4 and TRBJ1-5; TRBD1 matches 7 bases. The CDR3 spans 14 residues. With V trimmed by 5 bases and J by 0 bases, 1 base remained unmatched. CDR3 coding DNA: TGTGCCAGCAGTCGGGACAGTAGCAATCAGCCCCAGCATTTT. Translating it yields CASSRDSSNQPQHF.

This clonotype was seen more than once but under ten times. The V and J genes are TRBV7-2 and TRBJ1-4, with D possibly TRBD1 on 6 matching bases. CDR1 is SGHTA, CDR2 FQGNSA, per germline. V was cut by 2 bases and J by 8 bases, with 18 bases left in between. The CDR3 totals 16 residues. The CDR3 nucleotides are TGTGCCAGCAGCTTAATGGTCCAGGGGACGGGAGAAAAACTGTTTTTT. Encoded protein: CASSLMVQGTGEKLFF.

This clonotype has a count of ten or more. J is TRBJ2-3 and V is TRBV12-3 or TRBV12-4, with D unclear. This CDR3 spans 14 amino acids. Deletions cut 6 bases from V and 4 bases from J, with 14 bases between. CDR3 DNA sequence: TGTGCCAGCAGCTTAACTGGGGTCGCAGATACGCAGTATTTT. Protein sequence: CASSLTGVADTQYF.

At least ten counts were recorded for this clonotype. V usage is TRBV2 and J usage is TRBJ1-1; D gene unclear. Trimming stripped 7 bases from V and 6 bases from J, with 18 bases between. This CDR3 region has 14 residues. Germline CDR1 is SNHLY and CDR2 is FYNNEI. The CDR3 nucleotides read TGTGCCAGCACTAAAGGTCTTAATCTCGCTGAAGCTTTCTTT. Its translation is CASTKGLNLAEAFF. The variable domain in full, completed from reference TRBV2 and TRBJ1-1, reads EPEVTQTPSHQVTQMGQEVILRCVPISNHLYFYWYRQILGQKVEFLVSFYNNEISEKSEIFDDQFSVERPDGSNFTLKIRSTKLEDSAMYFCASTKGLNLAEAFFGQGTRLTVV.

In its sample, this clonotype was seen many times. The chain recombines TRBV5-1 with TRBJ2-1, with TRBD1 as a possible D gene (6 bases). V was pared by 0 bases and J by 10 bases, with 8 bases between. This CDR3 is 12 amino acids long. In germline, CDR1 is SGHRS, CDR2 YFSETQ. The CDR3 is CASSLAGVEQFF. The CDR3 DNA sequence: TGCGCCAGCAGCTTGGCAGGGGTCGAGCAGTTCTTC.

This clonotype has just a few counts. The CDR3 here is CAISSNGQDTLGRGYEQYF. The CDR3 DNA reads TGTGCCATCAGTTCAAATGGACAGGACACCCTCGGCCGGGGCTACGAGCAGTACTTC. The J gene is TRBJ2-7, the V gene TRBV10-3, with 7 nucleotides matching TRBD1. The CDR3 consists of 19 residues. CDR1 is ENHRY, CDR2 SYGVKD, per germline. V was pared by 5 bases and J by 3 bases, with 22 bases of the junction left unmatched.

The rearrangement uses TRBV25-1 and TRBJ2-3; no firm D call. The germline CDR1 and CDR2 sequences are MGHDK and SYGVNS. Trimming cost V 5 bases and J 1 base, with 10 bases left between them. The CDR3 totals 14 residues. CDR3 amino acids: CASSLTWGTDTQYF. CDR3 coding DNA: TGTGCCAGCAGTCTCACGTGGGGCACAGATACGCAGTATTTT. Based on the CDR3 plus reference TRBV25-1 and TRBJ2-3, the full variable domain is EADIYQTPRYLVIGTGKKITLECSQTMGHDKMYWYQQDPGMELHLIHYSYGVNSTEKGDLSSESTVSRIRTEHFPLTLESARPSHTSQYLCASSLTWGTDTQYFGPGTRLTVL.

CDR3 DNA sequence: TGTGCCAGCAGCTTGGAAGGACAGGTGGACACTGAAGCTTTCTTT. Its translation is CASSLEGQVDTEAFF. The chain joins TRBV5-5 to TRBJ1-1; 7 nucleotides agree with TRBD1. The V gene's germline CDR1 is SGHKS and CDR2 YYEKEE (reference sequence). There are 15 residues in the CDR3. After removal of 0 bases from V and 3 bases from J, the junction contained 5 bases not matched to a gene.

The chain has TRBV2 and TRBJ2-7; 13 nucleotides align to TRBD2. The CDR3 length is 16 residues. Looked up from germline, CDR1 is SNHLY and CDR2 is FYNNEI. Trimming took 8 bases from V and 4 from J; bases not matched to a gene: 11. CDR3 region: CASRSIPGLAGYEQYF. CDR3 in DNA: TGTGCCAGCCGAAGCATACCGGGACTAGCGGGATACGAGCAGTACTTC. The complete variable domain, with remaining parts taken from reference TRBV2 and TRBJ2-7, reads EPEVTQTPSHQVTQMGQEVILRCVPISNHLYFYWYRQILGQKVEFLVSFYNNEISEKSEIFDDQFSVERPDGSNFTLKIRSTKLEDSAMYFCASRSIPGLAGYEQYFGPGTRLTVT.